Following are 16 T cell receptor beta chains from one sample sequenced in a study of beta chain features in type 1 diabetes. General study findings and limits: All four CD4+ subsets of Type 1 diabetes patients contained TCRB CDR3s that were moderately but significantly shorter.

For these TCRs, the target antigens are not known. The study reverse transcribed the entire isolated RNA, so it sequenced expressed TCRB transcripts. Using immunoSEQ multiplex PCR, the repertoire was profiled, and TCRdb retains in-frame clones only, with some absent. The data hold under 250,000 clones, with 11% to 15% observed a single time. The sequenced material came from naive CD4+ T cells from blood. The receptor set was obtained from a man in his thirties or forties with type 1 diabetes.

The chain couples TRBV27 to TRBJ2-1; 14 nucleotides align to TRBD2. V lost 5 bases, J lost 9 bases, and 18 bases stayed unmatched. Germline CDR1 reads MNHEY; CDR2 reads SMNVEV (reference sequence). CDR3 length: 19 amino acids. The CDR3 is CASSPFAHPGLAGASEQFF. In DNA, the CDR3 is TGTGCCAGCAGTCCCTTTGCCCATCCGGGACTAGCGGGAGCAAGTGAGCAGTTCTTC.

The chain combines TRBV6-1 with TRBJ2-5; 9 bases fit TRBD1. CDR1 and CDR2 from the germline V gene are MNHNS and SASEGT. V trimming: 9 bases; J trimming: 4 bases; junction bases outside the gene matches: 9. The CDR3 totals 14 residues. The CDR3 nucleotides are TGTGCCAGTACCATGACAGGGGGTGGAGAGACCCAGTACTTC. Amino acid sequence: CASTMTGGGETQYF.

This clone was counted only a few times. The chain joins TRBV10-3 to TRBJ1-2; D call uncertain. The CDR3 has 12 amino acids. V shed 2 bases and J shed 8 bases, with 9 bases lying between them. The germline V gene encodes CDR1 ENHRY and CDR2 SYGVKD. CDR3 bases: TGTGCCATCAGTGAGGGAGCTCCAGGCTACACCTTC. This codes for CAISEGAPGYTF.

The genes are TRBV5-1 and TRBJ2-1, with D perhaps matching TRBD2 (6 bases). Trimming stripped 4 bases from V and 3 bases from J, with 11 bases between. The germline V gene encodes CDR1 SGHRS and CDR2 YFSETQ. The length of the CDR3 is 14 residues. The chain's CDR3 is CASSRGSLYNEQFF. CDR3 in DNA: TGCGCCAGCAGCCGGGGGAGCCTCTACAATGAGCAGTTCTTC.

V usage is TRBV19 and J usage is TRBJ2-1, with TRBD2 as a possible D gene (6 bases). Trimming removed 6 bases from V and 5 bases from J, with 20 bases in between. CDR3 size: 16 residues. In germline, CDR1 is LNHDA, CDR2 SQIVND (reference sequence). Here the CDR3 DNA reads TGTGCCAGTAGCCAACGGGACTCAATAGGGGACAATGAGCAGTTCTTC. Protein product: CASSQRDSIGDNEQFF.

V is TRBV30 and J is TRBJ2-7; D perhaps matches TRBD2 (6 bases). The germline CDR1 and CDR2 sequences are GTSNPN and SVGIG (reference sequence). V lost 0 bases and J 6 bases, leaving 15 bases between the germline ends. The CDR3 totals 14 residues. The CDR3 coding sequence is TGTGCCTGGAGTGTTAGAGGGACTTTGAGCGAGCAGTACTTC. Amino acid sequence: CAWSVRGTLSEQYF.

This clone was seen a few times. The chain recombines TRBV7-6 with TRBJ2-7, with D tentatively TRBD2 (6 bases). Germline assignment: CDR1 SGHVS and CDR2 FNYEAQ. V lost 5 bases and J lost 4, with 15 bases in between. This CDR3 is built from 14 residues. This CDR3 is CASSQETGGYEQYF. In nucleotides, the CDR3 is TGTGCCAGCAGCCAGGAAACCGGGGGTTACGAGCAGTACTTC.

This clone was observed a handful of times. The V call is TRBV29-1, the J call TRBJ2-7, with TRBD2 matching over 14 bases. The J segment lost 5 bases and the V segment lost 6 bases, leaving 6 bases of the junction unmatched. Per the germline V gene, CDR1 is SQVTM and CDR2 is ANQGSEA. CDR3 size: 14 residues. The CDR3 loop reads CSVLPGLAGDEQYF. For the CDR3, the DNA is TGCAGCGTGTTACCGGGACTAGCGGGAGACGAGCAGTACTTC.

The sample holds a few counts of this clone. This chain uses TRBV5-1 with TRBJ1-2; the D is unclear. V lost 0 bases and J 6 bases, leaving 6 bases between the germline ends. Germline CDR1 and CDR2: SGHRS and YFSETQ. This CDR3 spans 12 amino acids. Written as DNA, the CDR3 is TGCGCCAGCAGCTTGGACAGCAATGGCTACACCTTC. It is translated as CASSLDSNGYTF.

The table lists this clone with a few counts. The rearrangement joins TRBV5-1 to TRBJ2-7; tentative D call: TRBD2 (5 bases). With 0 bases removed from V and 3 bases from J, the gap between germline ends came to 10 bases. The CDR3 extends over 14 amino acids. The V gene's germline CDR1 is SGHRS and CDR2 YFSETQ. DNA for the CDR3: TGCGCCAGCAGCTTGGCACCTAGCAACTACGAGCAGTACTTC. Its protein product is CASSLAPSNYEQYF.

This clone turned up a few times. Here the CDR3 DNA reads TGTGCCAGCAGTTACGACGACATTTACAATGAGCAGTTCTTC. Its protein is CASSYDDIYNEQFF. The J gene is TRBJ2-1, the V gene TRBV6-6; D uncertain. CDR1 and CDR2 from the germline V gene are MNHNY and SVGAGI (reference sequence). V was clipped by 2 bases and J by 4 bases, with 9 bases between them. The CDR3 contains 14 residues.

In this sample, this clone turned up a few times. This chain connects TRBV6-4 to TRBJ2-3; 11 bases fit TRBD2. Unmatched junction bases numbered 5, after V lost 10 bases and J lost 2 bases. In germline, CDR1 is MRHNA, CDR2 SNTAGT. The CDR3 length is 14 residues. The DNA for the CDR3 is TGTGCCAACCAACTAGCGGGGGTCACAGATACGCAGTATTTT. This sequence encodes CANQLAGVTDTQYF.

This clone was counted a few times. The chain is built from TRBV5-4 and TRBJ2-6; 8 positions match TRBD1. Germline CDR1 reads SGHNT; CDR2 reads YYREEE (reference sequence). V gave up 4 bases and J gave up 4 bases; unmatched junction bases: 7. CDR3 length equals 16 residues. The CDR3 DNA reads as TGTGCCAGCAGCGCCGGACAGGGTACGGGGGCCAACGTCCTGACTTTC. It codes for CASSAGQGTGANVLTF.

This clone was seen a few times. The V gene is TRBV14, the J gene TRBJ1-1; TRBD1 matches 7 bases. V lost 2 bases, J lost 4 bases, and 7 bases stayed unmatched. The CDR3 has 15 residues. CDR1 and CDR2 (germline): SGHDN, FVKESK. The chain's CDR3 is CASSQRRDSTTEAFF. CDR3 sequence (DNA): TGTGCCAGCAGCCAACGGCGGGACAGTACCACTGAAGCTTTCTTT.

The CDR3 DNA is TGCAGCGCGAGTGGCACAGGGGCCCAAGAGACCCAGTACTTC. It specifies CSASGTGAQETQYF. The chain uses TRBV29-1 and TRBJ2-5; 7 nucleotides align to TRBD1. This CDR3 comprises 14 residues. The junction had 9 bases not matched to a gene; V was cut back by 7 bases and J by 1 base. In germline, CDR1 is SQVTM, CDR2 ANQGSEA.

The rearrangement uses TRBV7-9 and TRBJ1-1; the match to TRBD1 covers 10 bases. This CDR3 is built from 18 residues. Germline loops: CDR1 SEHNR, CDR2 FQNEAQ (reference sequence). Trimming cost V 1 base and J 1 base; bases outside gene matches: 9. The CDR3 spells CASSLGAGTGDRNTEAFF. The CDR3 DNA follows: TGTGCCAGCAGCTTAGGGGCCGGGACAGGGGATCGGAACACTGAAGCTTTCTTT.